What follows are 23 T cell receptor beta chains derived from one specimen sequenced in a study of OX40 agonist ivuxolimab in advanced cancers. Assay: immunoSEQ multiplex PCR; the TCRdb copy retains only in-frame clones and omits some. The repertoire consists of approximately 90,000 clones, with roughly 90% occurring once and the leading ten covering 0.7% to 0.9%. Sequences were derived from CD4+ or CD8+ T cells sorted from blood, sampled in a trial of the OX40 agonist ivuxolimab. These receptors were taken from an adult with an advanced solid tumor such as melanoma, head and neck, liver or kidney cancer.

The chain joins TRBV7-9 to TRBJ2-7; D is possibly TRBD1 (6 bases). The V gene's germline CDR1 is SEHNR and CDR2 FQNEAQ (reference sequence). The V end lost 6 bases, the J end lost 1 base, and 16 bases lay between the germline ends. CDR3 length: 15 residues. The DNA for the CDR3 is TGTGCCAGCAGGCCAACAGGGTGGGAATCCTACGAGCAGTACTTC. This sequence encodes CASRPTGWESYEQYF.

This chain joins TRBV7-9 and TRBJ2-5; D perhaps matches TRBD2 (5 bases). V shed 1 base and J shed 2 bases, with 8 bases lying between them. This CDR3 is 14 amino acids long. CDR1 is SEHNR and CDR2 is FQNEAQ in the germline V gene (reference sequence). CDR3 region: CASSLVPGQETQYF. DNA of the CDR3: TGTGCCAGCAGCTTAGTTCCGGGGCAAGAGACCCAGTACTTC.

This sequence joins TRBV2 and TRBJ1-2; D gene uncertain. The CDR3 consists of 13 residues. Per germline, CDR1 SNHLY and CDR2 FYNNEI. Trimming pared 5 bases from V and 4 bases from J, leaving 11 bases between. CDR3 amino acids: CASSKGLRYGYTF. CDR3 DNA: TGTGCCAGCAGTAAAGGCCTTCGCTATGGCTACACCTTC.

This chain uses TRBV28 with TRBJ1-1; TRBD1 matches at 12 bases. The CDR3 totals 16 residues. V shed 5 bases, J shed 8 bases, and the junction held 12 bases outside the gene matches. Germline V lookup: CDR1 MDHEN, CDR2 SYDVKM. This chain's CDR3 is CASSPPGQGATREAFF. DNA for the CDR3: TGTGCCAGCAGTCCACCGGGACAGGGGGCAACGAGGGAAGCTTTCTTT.

CDR3 DNA sequence: TGTGCCAGCAACCCCCAACAGGGGAACACCGGGGAGCTGTTTTTT. Its translation is CASNPQQGNTGELFF. The V gene is TRBV9, the J gene TRBJ2-2; tentative D call: TRBD1 (6 bases). The CDR3 contains 15 residues. Trimming removed 6 bases from V and 1 base from J, with 13 bases in between. Germline loops: CDR1 SGDLS, CDR2 YYNGEE.

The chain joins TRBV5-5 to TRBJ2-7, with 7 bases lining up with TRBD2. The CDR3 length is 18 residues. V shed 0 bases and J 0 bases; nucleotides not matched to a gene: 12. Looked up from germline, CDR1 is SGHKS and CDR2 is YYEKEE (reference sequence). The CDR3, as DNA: TGTGCCAGCAGCTTGGGGGACGGTAGCGGGCCCGGCTCCTACGAGCAGTACTTC. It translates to CASSLGDGSGPGSYEQYF.

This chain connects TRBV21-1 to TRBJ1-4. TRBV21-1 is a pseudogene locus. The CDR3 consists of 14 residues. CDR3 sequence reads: CASTDRGRNEKLFF. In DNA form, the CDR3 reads TGTGCCAGCACCGATCGTGGTCGTAATGAAAAACTGTTTTTT.

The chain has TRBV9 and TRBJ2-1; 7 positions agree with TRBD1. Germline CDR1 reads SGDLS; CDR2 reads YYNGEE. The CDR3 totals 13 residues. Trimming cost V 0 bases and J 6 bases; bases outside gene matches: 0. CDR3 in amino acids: CASSVGQGNEQFF. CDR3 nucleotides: TGTGCCAGCAGCGTAGGACAGGGCAATGAGCAGTTCTTC.

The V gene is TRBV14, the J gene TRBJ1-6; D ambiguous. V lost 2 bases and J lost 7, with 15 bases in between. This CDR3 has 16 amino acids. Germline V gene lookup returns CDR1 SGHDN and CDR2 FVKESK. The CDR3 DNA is TGTGCCAGCAGCCAACAGCTGGGGTCCCTAAATTCACCCCTCCACTTT. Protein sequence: CASSQQLGSLNSPLHF.

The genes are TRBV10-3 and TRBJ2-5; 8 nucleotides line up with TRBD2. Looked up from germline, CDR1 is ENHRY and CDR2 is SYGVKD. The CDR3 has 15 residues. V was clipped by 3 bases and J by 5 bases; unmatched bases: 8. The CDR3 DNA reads TGTGCCATCAGTGACACCTTAGCGGGAAGGGAGACCCAGTACTTC. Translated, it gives CAISDTLAGRETQYF.

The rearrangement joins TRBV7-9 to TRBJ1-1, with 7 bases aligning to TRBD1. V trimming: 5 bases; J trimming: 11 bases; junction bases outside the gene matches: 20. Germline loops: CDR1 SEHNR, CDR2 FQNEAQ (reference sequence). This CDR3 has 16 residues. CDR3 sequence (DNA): TGTGCCAGCAGCCCCACCGCCCTCAAGACAGGGATTGTTGCTTTCTTT. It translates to CASSPTALKTGIVAFF.

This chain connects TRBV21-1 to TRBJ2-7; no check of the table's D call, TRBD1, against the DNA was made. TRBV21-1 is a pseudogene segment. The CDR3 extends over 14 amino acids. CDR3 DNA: TGTGCCAGCAGCCAGGACAGGGGGGCCTACGAGCAGTACTTC. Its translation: CASSQDRGAYEQYF.

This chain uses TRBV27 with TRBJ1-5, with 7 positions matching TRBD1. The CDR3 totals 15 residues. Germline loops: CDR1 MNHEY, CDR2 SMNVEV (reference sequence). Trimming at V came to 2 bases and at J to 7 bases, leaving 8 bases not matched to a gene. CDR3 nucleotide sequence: TGTGCCAGCAGTTTAAAGGGGGCGATTTTCCAGCCCCAGCATTTT. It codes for CASSLKGAIFQPQHF.

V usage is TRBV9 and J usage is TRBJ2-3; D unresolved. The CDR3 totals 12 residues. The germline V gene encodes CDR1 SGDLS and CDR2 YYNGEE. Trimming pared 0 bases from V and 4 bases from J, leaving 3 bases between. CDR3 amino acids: CASSVEADTQYF. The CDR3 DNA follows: TGTGCCAGCAGCGTAGAGGCAGATACGCAGTATTTT. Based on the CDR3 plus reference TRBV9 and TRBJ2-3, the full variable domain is DSGVTQTPKHLITATGQRVTLRCSPRSGDLSVYWYQQSLDQGLQFLIQYYNGEERAKGNILERFSAQQFPDLHSELNLSSLELGDSALYFCASSVEADTQYFGPGTRLTVL.

The CDR3 protein is CASSLKRGGQGGNEQYF. DNA for the CDR3: TGTGCCAGCAGCTTGAAAAGAGGCGGACAGGGAGGGAACGAGCAGTACTTC. The J gene is TRBJ2-7, the V gene TRBV5-4; tentatively, D is TRBD1 (8 bases). Germline loops: CDR1 SGHNT, CDR2 YYREEE (reference sequence). V was pared by 1 base and J by 5 bases, with 22 bases between. This CDR3 is 17 amino acids long.

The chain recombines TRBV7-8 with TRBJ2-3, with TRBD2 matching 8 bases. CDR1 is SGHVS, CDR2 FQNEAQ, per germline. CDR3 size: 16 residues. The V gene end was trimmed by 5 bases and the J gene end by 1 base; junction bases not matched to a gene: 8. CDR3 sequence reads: CASSRVSGGRTDTQYF. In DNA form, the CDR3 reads TGTGCCAGCAGCCGGGTGAGCGGGGGCCGCACAGATACGCAGTATTTT.

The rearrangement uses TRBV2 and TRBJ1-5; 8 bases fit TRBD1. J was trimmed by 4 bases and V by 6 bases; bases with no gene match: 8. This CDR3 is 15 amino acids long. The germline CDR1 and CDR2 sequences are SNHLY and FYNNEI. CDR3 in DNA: TGTGCCAGCAGAGGGACAGGCCGCAGTAATCAGCCCCAGCATTTT. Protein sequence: CASRGTGRSNQPQHF.

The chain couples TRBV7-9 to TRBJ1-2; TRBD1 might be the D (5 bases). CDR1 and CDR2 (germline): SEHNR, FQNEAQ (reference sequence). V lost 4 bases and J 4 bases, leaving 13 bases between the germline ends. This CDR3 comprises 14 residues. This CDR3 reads CASSSRGGGYGYTF. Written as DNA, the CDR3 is TGTGCCAGCAGCTCCCGCGGGGGAGGCTATGGCTACACCTTC. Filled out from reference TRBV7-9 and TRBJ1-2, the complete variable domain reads DTGVSQNPRHKITKRGQNVTFRCDPISEHNRLYWYRQTLGQGPEFLTYFQNEAQLEKSRLLSDRFSAERPKGSFSTLEIQRTEQGDSAMYLCASSSRGGGYGYTFGSGTRLTVV.

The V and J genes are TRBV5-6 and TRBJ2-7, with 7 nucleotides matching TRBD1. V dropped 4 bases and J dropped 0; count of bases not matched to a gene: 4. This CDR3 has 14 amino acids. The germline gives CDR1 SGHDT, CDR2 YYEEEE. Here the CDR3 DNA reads TGTGCCAGCAGCGCCAGGGGGTACTCCTACGAGCAGTACTTC. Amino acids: CASSARGYSYEQYF. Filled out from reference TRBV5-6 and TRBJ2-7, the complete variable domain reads DAGVTQSPTHLIKTRGQQVTLRCSPKSGHDTVSWYQQALGQGPQFIFQYYEEEERQRGNFPDRFSGHQFPNYSSELNVNALLLGDSALYLCASSARGYSYEQYFGPGTRLTVT.

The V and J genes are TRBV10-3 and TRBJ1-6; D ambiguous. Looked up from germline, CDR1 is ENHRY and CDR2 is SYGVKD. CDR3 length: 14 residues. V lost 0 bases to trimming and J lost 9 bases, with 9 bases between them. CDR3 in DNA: TGTGCCATCAGTGAGTCGACTCGGGGTTCACCCCTCCACTTT. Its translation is CAISESTRGSPLHF.

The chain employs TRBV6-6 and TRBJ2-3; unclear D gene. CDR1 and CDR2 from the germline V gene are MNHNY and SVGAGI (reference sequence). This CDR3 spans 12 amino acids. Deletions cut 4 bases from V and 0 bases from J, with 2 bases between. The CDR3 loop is CASSFSTDTQYF. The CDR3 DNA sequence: TGTGCCAGCAGTTTCAGCACAGATACGCAGTATTTT.

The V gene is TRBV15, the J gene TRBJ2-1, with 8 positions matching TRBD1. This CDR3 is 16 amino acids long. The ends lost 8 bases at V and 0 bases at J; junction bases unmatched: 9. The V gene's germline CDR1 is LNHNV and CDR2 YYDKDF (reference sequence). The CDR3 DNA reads TGTGCCACCCGCGGACAGGGTCCCAGCTCCTACAATGAGCAGTTCTTC. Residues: CATRGQGPSSYNEQFF.

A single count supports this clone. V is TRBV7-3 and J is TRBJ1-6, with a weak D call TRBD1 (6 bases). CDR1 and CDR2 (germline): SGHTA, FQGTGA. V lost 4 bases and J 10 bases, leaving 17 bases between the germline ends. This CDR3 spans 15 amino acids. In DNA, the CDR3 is TGTGCCAGCAGCTCTTTTCAGGGGAAGGGATCACCCCTCCACTTT. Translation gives CASSSFQGKGSPLHF.